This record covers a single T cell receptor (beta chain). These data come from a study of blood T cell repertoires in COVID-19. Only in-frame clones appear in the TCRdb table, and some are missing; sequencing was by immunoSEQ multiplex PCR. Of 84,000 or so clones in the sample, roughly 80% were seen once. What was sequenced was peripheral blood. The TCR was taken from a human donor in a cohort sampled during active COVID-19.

The CDR3 DNA reads TGTGCCAGCAGTCTCTCCGGGAGGGGGGAGACCCAGTACTTC. Encoded protein: CASSLSGRGETQYF. The V gene is TRBV6-5, the J gene TRBJ2-5; 8 positions agree with TRBD2. This CDR3 spans 14 amino acids. Germline CDR1 and CDR2: MNHEY and SVGAGI. Germline trimming cut 5 bases from V and 5 bases from J; bases unmatched to any gene: 7.